These 26 T cell receptor beta chains originate from one sample sequenced in a study of regulatory T cells in long-lasting Graves disease. Arm-PCR of CDR3 regions and iRepertoire HTBI primers were used to build TCR beta libraries. TCRdb called the multiplex PCR reads again in MiXCR, with one record for every CDR3 protein. The repertoire has around 400,000 distinct CDR3 sequences, 23% of them found once; the top ten carry around 24%. Stated time point: persistent/refractory GD, antithyroid drugs over 5 years with positive TRAb. With RNA extracted from PBMCs as input, the TCR library was made. The source was peripheral blood mononuclear cells (PBMCs), collected when the disease was refractory, from a patient treated with antithyroid drugs. These receptors were taken from a female donor with Graves disease.

The CDR3 nucleotides are TGTGCCAGCAGCTATCCTCGGGCGGGACAGGGGATAGAGACCCAGTACTTC. Translation: CASSYPRAGQGIETQYF. The chain combines TRBV4-2 with TRBJ2-5; 10 bases line up with TRBD1. This CDR3 is 17 amino acids long. The germline gives CDR1 LGHNA, CDR2 YNFKEQ. V lost 5 bases, J lost 4 bases, and 13 bases stayed unmatched.

The J gene is TRBJ2-2, the V gene TRBV5-6, with D possibly being TRBD1 or TRBD2 (5 bases each). This CDR3 has 14 residues. Trimming removed 4 bases at V and 5 bases at J, with 12 bases between. The germline CDR1 and CDR2 sequences are SGHDT and YYEEEE. CDR3 in DNA: TGTGCCAGCAGCACGGGACGGATAACCGGGGAGCTGTTTTTT. It specifies CASSTGRITGELFF. Full variable domain (rest looked up from reference TRBV5-6 and TRBJ2-2): DAGVTQSPTHLIKTRGQQVTLRCSPKSGHDTVSWYQQALGQGPQFIFQYYEEEERQRGNFPDRFSGHQFPNYSSELNVNALLLGDSALYLCASSTGRITGELFFGEGSRLTVL.

The chain couples TRBV5-1 to TRBJ2-7, with 16 nucleotides matching TRBD2. The V segment lost 9 bases and the J segment 5 bases; nucleotides outside the gene matches: 26. This CDR3 contains 21 residues. Germline lookup yields CDR1 SGHRS and CDR2 YFSETQ. The CDR3 DNA sequence: TGCGCCAACTCTGCGGACAGCCACTTACCGGGACTAGCGGGAGGGCCCCACGAGCAGTACTTC. This gives the protein CANSADSHLPGLAGGPHEQYF. Based on the CDR3 plus reference TRBV5-1 and TRBJ2-7, the full variable domain is KAGVTQTPRYLIKTRGQQVTLSCSPISGHRSVSWYQQTPGQGLQFLFEYFSETQRNKGNFPGRFSGRQFSNSRSEMNVSTLELGDSALYLCANSADSHLPGLAGGPHEQYFGPGTRLTVT.

The chain employs TRBV27 and TRBJ1-1, with a tentative D call TRBD1 (5 bases). This CDR3 region has 12 residues. V lost 6 bases, J lost 8 bases, and 13 bases lay in between. Germline CDR1 is MNHEY and CDR2 is SMNVEV (reference sequence). Here the CDR3 reads CASSYIPGEAFF. In nucleotides, the CDR3 is TGTGCCAGCAGCTACATACCAGGGGAAGCTTTCTTT.

V is TRBV19 and J is TRBJ2-2; D uncertain. CDR1 and CDR2 (germline): LNHDA, SQIVND (reference sequence). V was shortened by 7 bases and J by 1 base, with 10 bases between the two germline ends. The length of the CDR3 is 14 residues. The CDR3 spells CASMKGMNTGELFF. The CDR3 coding sequence is TGTGCCAGTATGAAAGGGATGAACACCGGGGAGCTGTTTTTT.

This clonotype was seen repeatedly, ten times or more. This chain connects TRBV28 to TRBJ2-7; the match to TRBD2 covers 8 bases. This CDR3 spans 15 amino acids. J gave up 3 bases and V 6 bases, and 10 bases lay outside the gene matches. Germline V gene sequence: CDR1 MDHEN, CDR2 SYDVKM. CDR3: CASSPTSGKYYEQYF. CDR3 nucleotides: TGTGCCAGCAGCCCCACTAGCGGAAAATACTACGAGCAGTACTTC.

V usage is TRBV20-1 and J usage is TRBJ1-3, with D unclear. Germline values: CDR1 DFQATT, CDR2 SNEGSKA (reference sequence). CDR3 size: 12 residues. V was cut by 3 bases and J by 4 bases, with 7 bases left in between. The CDR3 protein is CSARESGNTIYF. CDR3 nucleotides: TGCAGTGCTAGGGAATCAGGAAACACCATATATTTT.

V gene TRBV6-1 combines with J gene TRBJ1-5, with unresolved D. The germline V gene has CDR1 MNHNS and CDR2 SASEGT. The CDR3 consists of 14 residues. Deletions cut 5 bases from V and 2 bases from J, with 10 bases between. The CDR3 is CASSKAAGNQPQHF. The CDR3 DNA sequence: TGTGCCAGCAGTAAGGCGGCTGGCAATCAGCCCCAGCATTTT.

The chain carries TRBV7-2 and TRBJ1-3, with 9 bases identical to TRBD1. The trim removed 4 bases at V and 2 bases at J, leaving 3 bases unmatched. CDR1 is SGHTA and CDR2 is FQGNSA in the germline V gene. The CDR3 length is 15 residues. The CDR3 bases are TGTGCCAGCAGCTCAGGACAGGGGACTGGAAACACCATATATTTT. Translation gives CASSSGQGTGNTIYF.

J is TRBJ2-7 and V is TRBV5-1, with 12 bases that match TRBD2. Germline V gene lookup returns CDR1 SGHRS and CDR2 YFSETQ. The ends lost 0 bases at V and 3 bases at J; junction bases unmatched: 10. The CDR3 length is 18 residues. CDR3 DNA: TGCGCCAGCAGCTTGGTCCCTAGCGGGAGGGAAATCTACTACGAGCAGTACTTC. The encoded protein is CASSLVPSGREIYYEQYF.

This clonotype was observed a handful of times. The chain carries TRBV15 and TRBJ1-5; tentative D call: TRBD1 (6 bases). The germline V gene has CDR1 LNHNV and CDR2 YYDKDF (reference sequence). V shed 1 base and J shed 6 bases, with 13 bases lying between them. The CDR3 covers 15 residues. Here the CDR3 DNA reads TGTGCCACCAGCAGAGTGGGGGGGCTCGGTCAGCCCCAGCATTTT. This translates into CATSRVGGLGQPQHF.

In this sample, this clonotype turned up a few times. The CDR3 DNA sequence: TGCAGCGTTGAGCTCTTGGATGGGAACACTGAAGCTTTCTTT. This gives the protein CSVELLDGNTEAFF. The chain combines TRBV29-1 with TRBJ1-1; no definite D call. V was cut by 3 bases and J by 1 base, with 12 bases left in between. The CDR3 is 14 amino acids. Per the germline V gene, CDR1 is SQVTM and CDR2 is ANQGSEA. Based on the CDR3 plus reference TRBV29-1 and TRBJ1-1, the full variable domain is SAVISQKPSRDICQRGTSLTIQCQVDSQVTMMFWYRQQPGQSLTLIATANQGSEATYESGFVIDKFPISRPNLTFSTLTVSNMSPEDSSIYLCSVELLDGNTEAFFGQGTRLTVV.

This clonotype was found many times. V and J are TRBV7-6 and TRBJ2-5; no clear D gene. This CDR3 contains 13 residues. Germline V CDR1 and CDR2: SGHVS, FNYEAQ. V gave up 2 bases and J gave up 2 bases, with 6 bases separating them. CDR3 DNA: TGTGCCAGCAGCTTATGGTCTCAAGAGACCCAGTACTTC. It specifies CASSLWSQETQYF.

This clonotype was seen repeatedly, ten times or more. V and J are TRBV6-1 and TRBJ2-5; weak D call: TRBD2 (6 bases). The V and J ends lost 6 bases and 4 bases respectively, with 15 bases between them. CDR1 and CDR2 from the germline V gene are MNHNS and SASEGT. This CDR3 contains 14 residues. As DNA, the CDR3 is TGTGCCAGCAGAGGAGGGGCAAGGAGAGAGACCCAGTACTTC. Encoded protein: CASRGGARRETQYF.

This clonotype was found a few times. The rearrangement uses TRBV7-2 and TRBJ2-7; no reliable D call. Trimming left V 2 bases short and J 2 bases short, with 10 bases between. The CDR3 loop spans 14 amino acids. Germline CDR1 is SGHTA and CDR2 is FQGNSA. CDR3 nucleotide sequence: TGTGCCAGCAGCTTACGGCTGGGGACCTACGAGCAGTACTTC. Translation: CASSLRLGTYEQYF.

This clonotype was seen many times. This chain connects TRBV28 to TRBJ2-5; D might be TRBD2 (7 bases). Germline V CDR1 and CDR2: MDHEN, SYDVKM. Trimming removed 6 bases at V and 4 bases at J, with 18 bases between. The CDR3 runs to 15 residues. This CDR3 is CASRELGGAGETQYF. The DNA for the CDR3 is TGTGCCAGCAGGGAATTAGGGGGGGCTGGAGAGACCCAGTACTTC.

The rearrangement joins TRBV5-1 to TRBJ2-2; the match to TRBD1 covers 9 bases. CDR3 length equals 16 residues. Looked up from germline, CDR1 is SGHRS and CDR2 is YFSETQ. V shed 1 base and J 4 bases; nucleotides not matched to a gene: 5. The DNA of the CDR3 is TGCGCCAGCAGCTTGAAAAGGGACAGGGTCACCGGGGAGCTGTTTTTT. Translation gives CASSLKRDRVTGELFF.

This clonotype was seen at least ten times. V is TRBV12-3 or TRBV12-4 and J is TRBJ1-2, with D perhaps matching TRBD1 (5 bases). The CDR3 loop spans 14 amino acids. Trimming stripped 3 bases from V and 1 base from J, with 9 bases between. For the CDR3, the DNA is TGTGCCAGCAGTTTTGGGGGAAATAACTATGGCTACACCTTC. As protein: CASSFGGNNYGYTF.

The V gene is TRBV7-2, the J gene TRBJ2-2; either TRBD1 or TRBD2 may supply D (5 bases each). With 4 bases removed from V and 6 bases from J, the gap between germline ends came to 21 bases. CDR1 and CDR2 (germline): SGHTA, FQGNSA. CDR3 size: 17 residues. CDR3 protein: CASSWGIRWVGSGELFF. DNA for the CDR3: TGTGCCAGCAGCTGGGGGATCAGATGGGTTGGGTCCGGGGAGCTGTTTTTT.

V is TRBV19 and J is TRBJ1-1; D unclear. The CDR3 loop spans 12 amino acids. Trimming stripped 6 bases from V and 8 bases from J, with 13 bases between. Germline V lookup: CDR1 LNHDA, CDR2 SQIVND (reference sequence). The CDR3 region has the DNA TGTGCCAGTAGAACGCCGCCACGGGAAGCTTTCTTT. It codes for CASRTPPREAFF.

J is TRBJ1-2 and V is TRBV9, with 7 bases that match TRBD1. V lost 4 bases and J lost 2; bases outside the gene matches: 8. CDR3 length: 15 residues. Germline lookup yields CDR1 SGDLS and CDR2 YYNGEE. The CDR3 DNA sequence: TGTGCCAGCAGCTTAAGGGACAGCGTCAACTATGGCTACACCTTC. It translates to CASSLRDSVNYGYTF.

This chain uses TRBV19 with TRBJ2-7; no definite D call. This CDR3 region has 13 residues. Germline V gives CDR1 LNHDA, CDR2 SQIVND (reference sequence). With 4 bases removed from V and 0 bases from J, the gap between germline ends came to 7 bases. The CDR3 DNA follows: TGTGCCAGTAGTACCACCCGCTCCTACGAGCAGTACTTC. Protein sequence: CASSTTRSYEQYF.

The chain carries TRBV24-1 and TRBJ2-2; 8 bases match TRBD2. Germline CDR1 reads KGHDR; CDR2 reads SFDVKD. J gave up 7 bases and V 3 bases, and 6 bases lay outside the gene matches. The CDR3 totals 15 residues. DNA for the CDR3: TGTGCCACCAGTGATCTAGGCGGGAGGTTCGGGGAGCTGTTTTTT. This gives the protein CATSDLGGRFGELFF.

Only a few counts were recorded for this clonotype. The chain couples TRBV6-2 or TRBV6-3 to TRBJ1-3, with 7 positions matching TRBD1. The V and J ends lost 2 bases and 0 bases, in that order; junction bases with no gene match: 10. CDR1 and CDR2 from the germline V gene are MNHEY and SVGEGT. This CDR3 has 18 residues. The CDR3 DNA sequence: TGTGCCAGCAGTTACATCCGACCGGGACAGAGCTCTGGAAACACCATATATTTT. Residues: CASSYIRPGQSSGNTIYF.

This clonotype was picked up a small number of times. The J gene is TRBJ2-7, the V gene TRBV29-1; 8 bases are a match to TRBD2. CDR1 and CDR2 (germline): SQVTM, ANQGSEA. The CDR3 extends over 15 amino acids. The V gene end was trimmed by 8 bases and the J gene end by 3 bases; junction bases not matched to a gene: 15. CDR3 in DNA: TGCAGCCGGGCCCCTAGCGGGCCGCGATACTACGAGCAGTACTTC. It yields the protein CSRAPSGPRYYEQYF.

This clonotype turned up a few times. This chain connects TRBV5-4 to TRBJ2-7, with no clear D. Germline lookup yields CDR1 SGHNT and CDR2 YYREEE (reference sequence). Trimming left V 0 bases short and J 5 bases short, with 6 bases between. This CDR3 spans 12 amino acids. The chain's CDR3 is CASSLGLDEQYF. Here the CDR3 DNA reads TGTGCCAGCAGCTTGGGTTTGGACGAGCAGTACTTC.